These 20 T cell receptor beta chains were sequenced from one sample in a study of OX40 agonist ivuxolimab in advanced cancers. Generated by immunoSEQ multiplex PCR, the TCRdb table keeps only in-frame clones and is missing some. This table has 60,000 or so clones, 80% to 90% appearing once. The source was CD4+ or CD8+ T cells sorted from blood, collected in a trial of the OX40 agonist ivuxolimab. The receptors derive from an adult with an advanced solid tumor such as melanoma, head and neck, liver or kidney cancer.

The V gene is TRBV6-5, the J gene TRBJ2-7, with TRBD2 matching over 7 bases. V dropped 5 bases and J dropped 6; count of bases not matched to a gene: 4. This CDR3 contains 12 residues. Germline V CDR1 and CDR2: MNHEY, SVGAGI. The CDR3 DNA reads as TGTGCCAGCAGTGTCCGCGGGGGCGAGCAGTACTTC. Translated: CASSVRGGEQYF.

The chain carries TRBV29-1 and TRBJ1-2; maybe TRBD1 (6 bases). Trimming stripped 6 bases from V and 4 bases from J, with 18 bases between. The CDR3 length is 14 residues. Germline loops: CDR1 SQVTM, CDR2 ANQGSEA. The CDR3 DNA reads TGCAGCGTCGAACTAGGGGGACCGGGCTATGGCTACACCTTC. It yields the protein CSVELGGPGYGYTF. The full variable domain, with the rest looked up from reference TRBV29-1 and TRBJ1-2, is SAVISQKPSRDICQRGTSLTIQCQVDSQVTMMFWYRQQPGQSLTLIATANQGSEATYESGFVIDKFPISRPNLTFSTLTVSNMSPEDSSIYLCSVELGGPGYGYTFGSGTRLTVV.

The gene calls are TRBV28 and TRBJ1-2, with TRBD1 identical over 9 bases. This CDR3 is 13 amino acids long. The junction had 8 bases not matched to a gene; V was cut back by 10 bases and J by 5 bases. Germline V gene data show CDR1 as MDHEN and CDR2 as SYDVKM. The CDR3 here is CATRTGGAYGYTF. The CDR3, as DNA: TGTGCCACAAGAACAGGGGGCGCATATGGCTACACCTTC.

The sample holds one count of this clone. The chain recombines TRBV5-4 with TRBJ1-4; no reliable D call. This CDR3 has 14 amino acids. Trimming shortened V by 0 bases and J by 0 bases, and 3 bases separated the two germline ends. Germline V lookup: CDR1 SGHNT, CDR2 YYREEE (reference sequence). CDR3 sequence: CASSLAATNEKLFF. In nucleotides, the CDR3 is TGTGCCAGCAGCTTGGCTGCAACTAATGAAAAACTGTTTTTT.

The table lists this clone with a few counts. The chain combines TRBV4-2 with TRBJ2-3, with D tentatively TRBD2 (5 bases). The CDR3 is 14 amino acids. V was shortened by 0 bases and J by 9 bases, with 13 bases between the two germline ends. Germline V gene data show CDR1 as LGHNA and CDR2 as YNFKEQ. CDR3 coding DNA: TGTGCCAGCAGCCAAGATCAACTAGAGGACACGCAGTATTTT. Amino acids: CASSQDQLEDTQYF.

Regarding this clone: The junction and the germline gene differ at one end; a read error may be behind it. V is TRBV6-5 and J is TRBJ1-1; D not resolved. CDR1 is MNHEY and CDR2 is SVGAGI in the germline V gene. The CDR3 contains 12 residues. The DNA of the CDR3 is TGTGCCATCAGTAACCCGAACACTGAAGCTTTCTTT. Encoded protein: CAISNPNTEAFF.

This chain joins TRBV27 and TRBJ2-3; D remains unclear. The CDR3 extends over 13 amino acids. Trimming shortened V by 4 bases and J by 2 bases, and 7 bases separated the two germline ends. The germline V gene encodes CDR1 MNHEY and CDR2 SMNVEV (reference sequence). The CDR3 is CASSSINTDTQYF. CDR3 in DNA: TGTGCCAGCAGTTCAATTAACACAGATACGCAGTATTTT.

The chain combines TRBV5-4 with TRBJ2-7, with 7 bases lining up with TRBD2. The germline gives CDR1 SGHNT, CDR2 YYREEE (reference sequence). Trimming removed 3 bases from V and 5 bases from J; junction bases left unmatched: 5. The CDR3 has 13 amino acids. DNA for the CDR3: TGTGCCAGCAGCTCGACCGGACTAGACGAGCAGTACTTC. Translated, it gives CASSSTGLDEQYF.

The J gene is TRBJ2-3, the V gene TRBV5-1, with 8 positions matching TRBD2. This CDR3 contains 16 residues. V was pared by 0 bases and J by 2 bases, with 5 bases of the junction left unmatched. CDR1 is SGHRS and CDR2 is YFSETQ in the germline V gene. CDR3: CASSLELRGDTDTQYF. The CDR3 bases are TGCGCCAGCAGCTTGGAGCTGCGGGGGGACACAGATACGCAGTATTTT.

The rearrangement joins TRBV6-1 to TRBJ1-3; D ambiguous. V lost 8 bases and J lost 2, with 4 bases in between. The length of the CDR3 is 11 residues. Germline V gene sequence: CDR1 MNHNS, CDR2 SASEGT. The CDR3 protein is CASFPGNTIYF. The CDR3 nucleotides read TGTGCCAGCTTTCCTGGAAACACCATATATTTT.

This chain uses TRBV7-8 with TRBJ2-7; D not resolved. The CDR3 length is 15 residues. The V gene's germline CDR1 is SGHVS and CDR2 FQNEAQ. The V and J ends lost 5 bases and 0 bases respectively, with 14 bases between them. In DNA, the CDR3 is TGTGCCAGCAGCCCCGGACGGACGGGCTCCTACGAGCAGTACTTC. Translating gives CASSPGRTGSYEQYF.

The chain joins TRBV5-1 to TRBJ2-3; D remains ambiguous. Trimming shortened V by 0 bases and J by 4 bases, and 6 bases separated the two germline ends. The germline V gene encodes CDR1 SGHRS and CDR2 YFSETQ. The CDR3 totals 13 residues. CDR3 in amino acids: CASSLADADTQYF. CDR3 coding DNA: TGCGCCAGCAGCTTGGCCGACGCAGATACGCAGTATTTT. The full variable domain, rest sourced from reference TRBV5-1 and TRBJ2-3, is KAGVTQTPRYLIKTRGQQVTLSCSPISGHRSVSWYQQTPGQGLQFLFEYFSETQRNKGNFPGRFSGRQFSNSRSEMNVSTLELGDSALYLCASSLADADTQYFGPGTRLTVL.

The chain combines TRBV5-4 with TRBJ1-2; TRBD1 aligns across 7 bases. This CDR3 has 13 residues. CDR1 is SGHNT, CDR2 YYREEE, per germline (reference sequence). V shed 0 bases, J shed 7 bases, and the junction held 3 bases outside the gene matches. In DNA form, the CDR3 reads TGTGCCAGCAGCTTGGGACAGGGCCGTGGCTACACCTTC. This encodes CASSLGQGRGYTF.

V is TRBV30 and J is TRBJ2-7; maybe TRBD2 (5 bases). CDR1 is GTSNPN and CDR2 is SVGIG in the germline V gene (reference sequence). Between the trimmed V and J ends, which lost 3 bases and 6 bases, there was a span of 15 bases. CDR3 length equals 13 residues. In DNA form, the CDR3 reads TGTGCCTGGAGAAATAGGCGAGGGCTCGAGCAGTACTTC. Translation gives CAWRNRRGLEQYF.

Only a few counts were recorded for this clone. The chain couples TRBV9 to TRBJ1-1; D perhaps matches TRBD1 (5 bases). V lost 3 bases to trimming and J lost 5 bases, with 14 bases between them. This CDR3 comprises 14 residues. Per germline, CDR1 SGDLS and CDR2 YYNGEE. The chain's CDR3 is CASSAKGTSTEAFF. CDR3 bases: TGTGCCAGCAGCGCGAAGGGGACGTCGACTGAAGCTTTCTTT. Based on the CDR3 plus reference TRBV9 and TRBJ1-1, the full variable domain is DSGVTQTPKHLITATGQRVTLRCSPRSGDLSVYWYQQSLDQGLQFLIQYYNGEERAKGNILERFSAQQFPDLHSELNLSSLELGDSALYFCASSAKGTSTEAFFGQGTRLTVV.

The sample holds a few counts of this clone. This sequence joins TRBV6-4 and TRBJ2-7; the D call may be TRBD1 or TRBD2 (6 bases each). Germline V gene data show CDR1 as MRHNA and CDR2 as SNTAGT. Between the trimmed V and J ends, which lost 2 bases and 4 bases, there was a span of 9 bases. The CDR3 has 13 residues. The CDR3 coding sequence is TGTGCCAGCAGTGACACAGGGAGGTACGAGCAGTACTTC. Protein: CASSDTGRYEQYF.

The genes are TRBV29-1 and TRBJ1-1; TRBD1 is a possible D gene (5 bases). Germline CDR1 is SQVTM and CDR2 is ANQGSEA. Trimming cost V 4 bases and J 1 base, with 13 bases left between them. This CDR3 has 14 amino acids. The CDR3 bases are TGCAGCGTTGGGGTCGGACAACGGAACACTGAAGCTTTCTTT. Amino acid sequence: CSVGVGQRNTEAFF.

The rearrangement links TRBV6-1 to TRBJ2-3; D is unclear. Germline V lookup: CDR1 MNHNS, CDR2 SASEGT. CDR3 length: 15 amino acids. The V and J ends lost 1 base and 1 base respectively, with 9 bases between them. CDR3 residues: CASSEGRSGTDTQYF. CDR3 bases: TGTGCCAGCAGTGAAGGGCGTTCAGGCACAGATACGCAGTATTTT.

J is TRBJ1-2 and V is TRBV10-2; 8 bases agree with TRBD1. The V gene's germline CDR1 is WSHSY and CDR2 SAAADI. J gave up 7 bases and V 0 bases, and 13 bases lay outside the gene matches. This CDR3 region has 17 residues. CDR3 in DNA: TGCGCCAGCAGTGAGTCCGGAAGGAGCCAGGGGGCGGGTGGCTACACCTTC. Its protein is CASSESGRSQGAGGYTF.

This clone was picked up a small number of times. The chain employs TRBV19 and TRBJ2-1; 12 bases agree with TRBD2. The CDR3 spans 14 residues. CDR1 and CDR2 (germline): LNHDA, SQIVND (reference sequence). J gave up 10 bases and V 2 bases, and 3 bases lay outside the gene matches. Here the CDR3 DNA reads TGTGCCAGTAGTATACTAGCGGGGGGGCGGGAGCAGTTCTTC. It codes for CASSILAGGREQFF.